This T cell receptor (beta chain) stems from a study of T cell clonotyping in hematopoietic cell transplantation. CDR1 and CDR2 (germline): SGDLS, YYNGEE. This CDR3 comprises 14 residues. Trimming cost V 0 bases and J 3 bases; bases outside gene matches: 2. In the case of this clone: No antigen is known for it.

Described time point: recipient sample about 28 days before transplant, after cytoreduction. Sequenced by immunoSEQ multiplex PCR; TCRdb stores in-frame clones only, minus some. The repertoire has some 30,000 clones, over 65% of them found once; the top ten carry 5.5% to 8%. Study-wide results and limits: CD4 and CD8 repertoire contributions could not be separated without sorting.

This specimen was peripheral blood mononuclear cells, taken before stem cell transplant. The source of this sequence is a woman in her 30s with chronic myeloid leukemia. Some clones in this sample may be carry-over from other donors' samples. V usage is TRBV9 and J usage is TRBJ2-7; 8 bases agree with TRBD1. DNA of the CDR3: TGTGCCAGCAGCGTAGGGGACAGGAACTACGAGCAGTACTTC. It encodes CASSVGDRNYEQYF.